This TCR beta chain was sequenced for a study of blood T cells in healthy people across ages. Study results and caveats: With unsorted PBMCs, a conclusive comparison of naive versus antigen-experienced cells was not possible.

The germline V gene encodes CDR1 SQVTM and CDR2 ANQGSEA. This CDR3 has 12 amino acids. Trimming removed 7 bases from V and 9 bases from J, with 16 bases in between. The table lists this clonotype with a few counts. Its antigen is unidentified. It was with a sample-barcoded 5' primer and a J-beta primer mix that a second PCR of about 6 to 12 cycles was run. A minimum of 2.5 million CDR3-containing paired-end reads was obtained for each sample. TCRdb ran MiXCR on the 5' RACE reads and lists one entry per CDR3 protein. Here the sample spans roughly 1,000,000 distinct CDR3 sequences, about 23% being singletons. This same sample was also taken into another study, of T cells of mothers and their children.

The sample was blood. The sequence was collected from a girl aged 2 to 10 in good health. The chain joins TRBV29-1 to TRBJ2-1, with D possibly being TRBD2 (6 bases). The CDR3 here is CSGARLVSEQFF. CDR3 nucleotides: TGCAGCGGGGCCAGACTAGTGAGTGAGCAGTTCTTC.